The sequence of this T cell receptor beta chain was determined in a study of T cell changes during pregnancy in multiple sclerosis. The protocol was immunoSEQ multiplex PCR, while the TCRdb copy is restricted to in-frame clones and leaves out a portion. This table has 45,000 to 70,000 clones, 92% appearing once. CDR1 and CDR2 from the germline V gene are SQVTM and ANQGSEA. The CDR3 consists of 14 residues. Trimming took 6 bases from V and 1 from J; bases not matched to a gene: 7. The rearrangement uses TRBV29-1 and TRBJ2-3; 7 nucleotides line up with TRBD1. The sequenced sample was peripheral blood, obtained in the third trimester of pregnancy. The sequence came from a female donor in good health, enrolled as a control in a pregnancy study. CDR3 sequence reads: CSVAGTVGTDTQYF. In DNA, the CDR3 is TGCAGCGTGGCCGGGACAGTAGGCACAGATACGCAGTATTTT.